This T cell receptor beta chain was identified during a study of shared clonotypes between healthy human individuals. The trim removed 3 bases at V and 6 bases at J, leaving 10 bases unmatched. Germline V gives CDR1 SGHRS, CDR2 YFSETQ. The CDR3 consists of 16 residues. Method: immunoSEQ multiplex PCR; TCRdb's copy keeps in-frame clones and lacks some. This repertoire shows about 1.4 million clones, roughly 96% found once; its top ten account for about 1.2%. The genes are TRBV5-1 and TRBJ2-1; 9 nucleotides match TRBD1. Specimen: naive CD4+ T cells sorted from blood. As for subset: CD45RA+ positively selected. The sequence was collected from a man aged 25 to 45 in good health. CDR3 region: CASSSSGTGKSNEQFF. The CDR3, as DNA: TGCGCCAGCAGCTCATCCGGGACAGGGAAAAGCAATGAGCAGTTCTTC.